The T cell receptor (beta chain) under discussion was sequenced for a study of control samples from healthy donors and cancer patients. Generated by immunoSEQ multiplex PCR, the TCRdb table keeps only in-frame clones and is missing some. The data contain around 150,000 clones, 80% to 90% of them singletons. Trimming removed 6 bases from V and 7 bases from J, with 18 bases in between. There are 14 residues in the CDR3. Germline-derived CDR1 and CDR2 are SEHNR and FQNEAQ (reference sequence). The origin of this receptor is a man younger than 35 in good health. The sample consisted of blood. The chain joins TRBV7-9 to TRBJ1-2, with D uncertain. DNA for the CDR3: TGTGCCAGCAGTCGAGCCGGGAATGAAGGTGGCTACACCTTC. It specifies CASSRAGNEGGYTF. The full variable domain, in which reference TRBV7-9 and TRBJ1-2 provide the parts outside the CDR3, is DTGVSQNPRHKITKRGQNVTFRCDPISEHNRLYWYRQTLGQGPEFLTYFQNEAQLEKSRLLSDRFSAERPKGSFSTLEIQRTEQGDSAMYLCASSRAGNEGGYTFGSGTRLTVV.